This is a list of T cell receptor beta chains from one sample in a study of T cell repertoires in cytomegalovirus infection. Their target antigens are unknown. TCRdb recomputed calls from the reads with MiXCR, one row per CDR3 protein. Here the sample spans about 700,000 distinct CDR3 sequences, about 30% being singletons. The material sequenced was cultured PBMCs, taken from culture after CMV antigen stimulation. The receptors originated from a human donor in good health (CMV status not recorded). Some clones in this sample may be carry-over from other donors' samples. CDR3s include the opening cysteine and the closing phenylalanine or tryptophan. Fields, in order: V gene, J gene, CDR3 length, CDR3 protein.

>TRBV12-3/TRBV12-4|TRBJ2-7|15
CASHCPRREGYEQYF
>TRBV7-9|TRBJ2-6|16
CASSKDRGPGANVLTF
>TRBV11-3|TRBJ1-5|15
CAQLLGGGYNQPQHF
>TRBV20-1|TRBJ2-3|15
CSARETAGGPDTQYF
>TRBV7-8|TRBJ1-6|14
CASSLGANNSPLHF
>TRBV10-3|TRBJ2-3|15
CAIARTGVSSDTQYF
>TRBV7-6|TRBJ2-7|14
CASSSGTGLYEQYF
>TRBV25-1|TRBJ2-5|12
CATRGWQETQYF
>TRBV6-2/TRBV6-3|TRBJ2-1|16
CASSYGGQLNYNEQFF
>TRBV6-5|TRBJ2-7|11
CASSAGQEQYF
>TRBV7-8|TRBJ2-1|16
CASSLWTSGSRYEQFF
>TRBV6-2/TRBV6-3|TRBJ2-7|14
CASSQRPPVGEQYF
>TRBV7-9|TRBJ2-7|11
CASSNSYEQYF
>TRBV29-1|TRBJ2-3|12
CSVATGADTQYF
>TRBV7-8|TRBJ2-3|17
CASSQGGSPVGTDTQYF
>TRBV18|TRBJ1-5|13
CASTRDISQPQHF
>TRBV7-6|TRBJ2-5|15
CASSLRFTGVKTQYF
>TRBV20-1|TRBJ2-1|16
CSARIGGGWRYNEQFF
>TRBV6-1|TRBJ2-7|13
CASSRSEAYEQYF
>TRBV12-3/TRBV12-4|TRBJ2-7|14
CASSTDRVSREQYF
>TRBV28|TRBJ1-1|13
CASSRRIQGEAFF